The rows below give T cell receptor beta chains drawn from one sample of a study of low-dose radiotherapy and immunotherapy resistance in tumors. One entry per CDR3 protein results from TCRdb running MiXCR on the reads. The data hold more than 70,000 distinct CDR3 sequences, with approximately 22% observed a single time. The sequencing used PBMCs, collected after low-dose radiotherapy plus immunotherapy. Receptors originate from a female donor with ovarian cancer. Each CDR3 is given with its conserved first and last residue. A D gene is named only where the DNA matches it firmly. Size is stated for part of the rows, as once, few or many counts, or as a class when the clone is expanded.

abundance,v_gene,j_gene,d_gene,CDR3aa,CDR3nt
many,TRBV28,TRBJ1-1,.,CASSLSSGGARTEAFF,TGTGCCAGCAGTTTATCATCCGGGGGGGCGCGTACTGAAGCTTTCTTT
many,TRBV7-6,TRBJ2-2,.,CASSLAQQSNTGELFF,TGTGCCAGCAGCTTAGCGCAGCAATCGAACACCGGGGAGCTGTTTTTT
many,TRBV14,TRBJ2-5,.,CASSQDVGAFQETQYF,TGTGCCAGCAGCCAAGATGTGGGGGCATTCCAAGAGACCCAGTACTTC
many,TRBV11-3,TRBJ2-2,TRBD2,CASSPSGRADTGELFF,TGTGCCAGCAGCCCCAGCGGGAGGGCCGACACCGGGGAGCTGTTTTTT
.,TRBV6-8,TRBJ2-1,.,CASSYSGSPFPLCSYNEQFF,TGTGCCAGCAGTTACTCGGGCAGCCCCTTCCCACTGTGCTCCTACAATGAGCAGTTCTTC
many,TRBV6-2/TRBV6-3,TRBJ2-7,.,CASSGVVGSSYEQYF,TGTGCCAGCAGTGGGGTAGTCGGGTCCTCCTACGAGCAGTACTTC
few,TRBV7-2,TRBJ2-3,.,CASSSRTGGAGDTQYF,TGTGCCAGCAGCTCCCGGACAGGAGGGGCTGGAGATACGCAGTATTTT
many,TRBV6-2/TRBV6-3,TRBJ1-1,.,CASKLRMNTEAFF,TGTGCCAGCAAGCTCCGCATGAACACTGAAGCTTTCTTT
many,TRBV19,TRBJ2-3,TRBD2,CASSQRGVKDTQYF,TGTGCCAGTAGCCAGCGGGGGGTGAAGGATACGCAGTATTTT
many,TRBV13,TRBJ2-3,TRBD2,CASSRAGGPQDTQYF,TGTGCCAGCAGCAGGGCGGGGGGGCCCCAAGATACGCAGTATTTT
many,TRBV3-1,TRBJ2-5,.,CASSQDRMEGETQYF,TGTGCCAGCAGCCAAGACAGGATGGAGGGGGAGACCCAGTACTTC